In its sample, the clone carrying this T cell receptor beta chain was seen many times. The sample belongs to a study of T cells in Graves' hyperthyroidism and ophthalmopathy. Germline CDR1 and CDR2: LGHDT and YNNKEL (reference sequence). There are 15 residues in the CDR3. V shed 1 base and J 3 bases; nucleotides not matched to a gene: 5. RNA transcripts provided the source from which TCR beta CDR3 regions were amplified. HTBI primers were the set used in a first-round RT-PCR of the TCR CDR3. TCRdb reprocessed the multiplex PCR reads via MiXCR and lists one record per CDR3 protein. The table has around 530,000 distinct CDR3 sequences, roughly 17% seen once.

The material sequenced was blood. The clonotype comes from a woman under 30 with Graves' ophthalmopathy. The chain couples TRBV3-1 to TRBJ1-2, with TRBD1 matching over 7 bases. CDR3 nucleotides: TGTGCCAGCAGCCAAGCAACGACAGGGTACTATGGCTACACCTTC. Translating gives CASSQATTGYYGYTF.